This T cell receptor beta chain comes out of a study of blood T cell repertoires in COVID-19. Study at large: Sites in the United States, Italy and Spain provided acute and convalescent COVID-19 samples.

This CDR3 region has 15 residues. CDR1 is SNHLY, CDR2 FYNNEI, per germline. V lost 4 bases and J lost 5, with 17 bases in between. In the study's own analysis: Researchers report that nucleated cell counts were estimated from reference gene primer amplification. Profiling relied on immunoSEQ multiplex PCR, and the TCRdb table lists in-frame clones only, not all of them. The V and J calls and clone size are taken from that table; D and trimming were inferred from the DNA. Of 150,000 or so clones listed, approximately 93% are singletons. This clonotype was obtained from a woman in her sixties with COVID-19, enrolled during active disease. The chain uses TRBV2 and TRBJ2-5; tentative D call: TRBD1 (6 bases). The specimen sequenced was peripheral blood. The CDR3: CASSVTGNNGETQYF. The CDR3 DNA reads TGTGCCAGCAGTGTTACAGGGAATAATGGGGAGACCCAGTACTTC.